This TCR beta chain is drawn from a study of shared clonotypes between healthy human individuals. Subsets obtained from CD4+ cells comprised CD45RA+ naive and CD45RA-negative memory cells. The material for each subset, its genomic DNA, was split evenly across several immunoSEQ plates. The repertoire was sequenced with immunoSEQ multiplex PCR; TCRdb's copy has only in-frame clones and lacks some. Of just over 2,000,000 clones listed, around 95% were seen once; the top ten hold more than 0.1%. Overall study results and limits: Incomplete sequencing of sorted subsets was indicated by rarefaction despite large depth.

With V trimmed by 7 bases and J by 0 bases, 5 bases remained unmatched. The CDR3 is made up of 15 amino acids. In germline, CDR1 is LNHDA, CDR2 SQIVND (reference sequence). A remark on this clone: No antigen is known for it.

Sequencing was done on a sample of naive CD4+ T cells sorted from blood. Subset: CD45RA+ positively selected. V is TRBV19 and J is TRBJ1-4; 7 bases align to TRBD1. This TCR derives from a man aged 18 to 29 in good health. CDR3 sequence reads: CASNVGQATNEKLFF. The CDR3 DNA reads TGTGCCAGTAACGTCGGACAGGCAACTAATGAAAAACTGTTTTTT. The whole variable domain, filled in from reference TRBV19 and TRBJ1-4, reads DGGITQSPKYLFRKEGQNVTLSCEQNLNHDAMYWYRQDPGQGLRLIYYSQIVNDFQKGDIAEGYSVSREKKESFPLTVTSAQKNPTAFYLCASNVGQATNEKLFFGSGTQLSVL.